Detailed here is one TCR beta chain. Its antigen is unknown. No much larger clone exists at a distance of one base, and base qualities are not known. Collaborating institutions collected whole blood in K2EDTA tubes following their own protocols. For TCRbeta analysis, collaborators shipped samples in one of three forms: frozen whole blood, isolated PBMCs, or DNA extracted from either of those sample types. The sample belongs to a study of blood T cell repertoires in COVID-19 (dated by TCRdb to the early 2020s). With respect to the entire study: The collaborator samples originated in the United States, Italy and Spain and spanned the acute and convalescent phases of COVID-19. The samples were drawn from the first 160 participants of the ongoing ImmuneRACE study and from 1,200 or so subjects provided by 6 global collaborators. Subjects who had been exposed to COVID-19, were actively infected with it, or had recovered from it provided the deeply sampled blood TCRbeta repertoires that made up the dataset. The material from the prospective study consisted of cDNA or gDNA derived from T cells, B-cell-depleted T cells, or PBMCs. The sample metadata nearly always contained a de-identified subject ID, COVID-19 status, age in years and sex. The repertoires were released in a freely available public database intended as a resource for research on the immune response to SARS-CoV-2. HLA class I and class II types, where available, came from metadata supplied by the sample provider rather than from assay-based typing. Overall results and qualifications from the work: The quantity of clinical and demographic metadata differed by source and by participant and was supplied without curation.

TCRbeta CDR3 regions were amplified from genomic DNA by means of the immunoSEQ Assay, a bias-controlled multiplex PCR. Per the source publication's procedure: The number of nucleated cells in each sample was estimated from the amplification of reference gene primers within the assay. To quantify the absolute abundance of each unique TCRbeta CDR3 rearrangement, sequence reads were collapsed and filtered. For each sample, productive Simpson clonality was calculated as the square root of Simpson's diversity index across productive rearrangements. In TCRdb, the immuneACCESS table is reduced to in-frame sequences with V and J assigned. These tables do not hold every clone; where another copy was compared, an unresolved V gene accounts for under half, and the others remain unexplained. V, J and clone size are those of that table, while D and trimming were read from the DNA. The sample contains about 310,000 clones, around 87% of them found a single time. In total, the top ten clones hold 1% of the sample.

Measured from the cysteine to the phenylalanine, the CDR3 is 14 residues long. Only the CDR3 DNA is retained, 42 bases long and in frame from the first base. Here V drops 2 bases and J drops 6 bases, and the junction holds 5 bases not matched to any gene. CDR1 and CDR2 are read off the germline V gene (reference sequence) as SEHNR and FQNEAQ. The sequence came from a man aged 45-65 years with active or convalescent COVID-19. The V and J genes are TRBV7-9 and TRBJ1-1; 8 bases in the middle match TRBD1. Specimen: peripheral blood. The CDR3 in this case is CASSLRQGIPEAFF. The nucleotide sequence reads as follows: TGTGCCAGCAGCTTAAGACAGGGGATCCCTGAAGCTTTCTTT.